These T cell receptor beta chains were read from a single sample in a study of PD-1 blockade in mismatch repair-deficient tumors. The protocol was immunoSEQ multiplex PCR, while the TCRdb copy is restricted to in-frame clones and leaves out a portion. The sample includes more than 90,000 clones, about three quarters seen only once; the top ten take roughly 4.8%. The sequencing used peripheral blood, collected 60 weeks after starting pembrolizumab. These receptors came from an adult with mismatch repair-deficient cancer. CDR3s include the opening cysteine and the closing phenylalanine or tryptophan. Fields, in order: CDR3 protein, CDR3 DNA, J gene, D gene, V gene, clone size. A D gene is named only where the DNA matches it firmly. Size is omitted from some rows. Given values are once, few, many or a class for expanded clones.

CASSDGPTDTQYF | TGTGCCAGCAGTGACGGCCCCACAGATACGCAGTATTTT | TRBJ2-3 | NA | TRBV6-4 | NA
CASSPRSGQGSYNEQFF | TGTGCCAGCAGCCCCCGGTCGGGACAGGGGTCCTACAATGAGCAGTTCTTC | TRBJ2-1 | TRBD1 | TRBV11-3 | NA
CASIDPESSYNEQFF | TGTGCCAGTATAGACCCAGAGAGCTCCTACAATGAGCAGTTCTTC | TRBJ2-1 | NA | TRBV19 | NA
CALSQRGSYNEQFF | TGTGCCCTAAGTCAGCGGGGCTCCTACAATGAGCAGTTCTTC | TRBJ2-1 | TRBD2 | TRBV2 | NA
CASSYSMGTDGYTF | TGTGCCAGCAGTTACTCGATGGGGACGGATGGCTACACCTTC | TRBJ1-2 | NA | TRBV6-5 | NA
CASSQRNFRTSGRLGQFF | TGCGCCAGCAGCCAACGTAACTTCCGGACTAGCGGGAGACTGGGGCAGTTCTTC | TRBJ2-1 | TRBD2 | TRBV4-3 | NA
CASSYSIGHRGTEAFF | TGTGCCAGCAGTTACTCGATTGGACATCGAGGGACTGAAGCTTTCTTT | TRBJ1-1 | NA | TRBV6-5 | NA
CASSLASGSYNEQFF | TGTGCCAGCAGTTTGGCTAGCGGGAGCTACAATGAGCAGTTCTTC | TRBJ2-1 | TRBD2 | TRBV27 | NA
CAISDVATNEKLFF | TGTGCCATCAGTGACGTTGCAACTAATGAAAAACTGTTTTTT | TRBJ1-4 | NA | TRBV10-3 | NA
CASSLQGISGNTIYF | TGTGCCAGCAGCTTACAGGGAATCTCTGGAAACACCATATATTTT | TRBJ1-3 | NA | TRBV7-9 | NA
CASSYGGSDTQYF | TGTGCCAGCAGTTACGGGGGATCAGATACGCAGTATTTT | TRBJ2-3 | NA | TRBV6-5 | once